The sample holds many counts of the clone carrying this TCR beta chain. Trimming stripped 1 base from V and 3 bases from J, with 13 bases between. CDR1 LGHNA and CDR2 YSLEER come from the germline V gene. The length of the CDR3 is 15 residues. This record belongs to a study of T cells in Graves' hyperthyroidism and ophthalmopathy. TCR beta CDR3 regions were amplified from RNA. The HTBI primer set was used in a first-round RT-PCR of the TCR CDR3. TCRdb recomputed calls from the multiplex PCR reads with MiXCR, one row per CDR3 protein. The data show almost 600,000 distinct CDR3 sequences, with more than 45% seen just once and around 8% held by the top ten.

This TCR was sampled from a woman between 18 and 29 years old with Graves' hyperthyroidism. What was sequenced was peripheral blood or thyroid tissue (not recorded which). This sequence joins TRBV4-3 and TRBJ2-7; TRBD2 is a possible D gene (5 bases). CDR3 sequence (DNA): TGCGCCAGCAGCCAAGGTCCAGGCGACTACTACGAGCAGTACTTC. Its translation is CASSQGPGDYYEQYF.